Sequencing of this TCR beta chain was carried out in a study of blood T cell repertoires in COVID-19. With 4 bases removed from V and 8 bases from J, the gap between germline ends came to 15 bases. The germline V gene encodes CDR1 SNHLY and CDR2 FYNNEI. This CDR3 is 14 amino acids long. This table comes from immunoSEQ multiplex PCR, and its TCRdb copy is limited to in-frame clones, with some not included. The data hold about 310,000 clones, with over 85% observed a single time. Participants were aged about 18 to 100 years from about 25 US areas. The sequenced sample was PBMCs or T cells enriched from blood (not recorded which). V and J are TRBV2 and TRBJ1-5, with unresolved D. The sequence was collected from a woman between 25 and 40 years old who had recovered from COVID-19. CDR3 amino acids: CASSAASPHEPQHF. The CDR3 DNA follows: TGTGCCAGCAGTGCTGCGAGCCCCCACGAGCCCCAGCATTTT.